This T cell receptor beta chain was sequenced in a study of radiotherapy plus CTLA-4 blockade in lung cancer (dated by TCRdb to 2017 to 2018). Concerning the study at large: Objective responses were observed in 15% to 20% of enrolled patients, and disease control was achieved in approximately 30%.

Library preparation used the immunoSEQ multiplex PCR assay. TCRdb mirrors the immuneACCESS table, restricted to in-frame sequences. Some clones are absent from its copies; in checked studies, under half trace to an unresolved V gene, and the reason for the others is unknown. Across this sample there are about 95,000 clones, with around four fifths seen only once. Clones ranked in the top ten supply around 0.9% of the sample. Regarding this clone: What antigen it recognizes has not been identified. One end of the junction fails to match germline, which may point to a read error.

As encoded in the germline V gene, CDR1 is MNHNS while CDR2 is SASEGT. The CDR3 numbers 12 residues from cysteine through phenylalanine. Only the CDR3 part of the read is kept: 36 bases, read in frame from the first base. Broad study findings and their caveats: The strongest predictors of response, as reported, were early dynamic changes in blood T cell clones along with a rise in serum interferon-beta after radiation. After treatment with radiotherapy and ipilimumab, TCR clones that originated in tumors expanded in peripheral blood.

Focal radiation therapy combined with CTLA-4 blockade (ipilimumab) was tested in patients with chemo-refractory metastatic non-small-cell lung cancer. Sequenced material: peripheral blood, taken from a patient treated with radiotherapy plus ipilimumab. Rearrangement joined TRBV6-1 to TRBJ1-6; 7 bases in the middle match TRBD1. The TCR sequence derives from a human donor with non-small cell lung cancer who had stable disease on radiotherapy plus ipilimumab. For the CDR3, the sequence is CASSEATTGPDF. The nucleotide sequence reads TGTGCCAGCAGTGAAGCGACGACAGGGCCTGACTTT.